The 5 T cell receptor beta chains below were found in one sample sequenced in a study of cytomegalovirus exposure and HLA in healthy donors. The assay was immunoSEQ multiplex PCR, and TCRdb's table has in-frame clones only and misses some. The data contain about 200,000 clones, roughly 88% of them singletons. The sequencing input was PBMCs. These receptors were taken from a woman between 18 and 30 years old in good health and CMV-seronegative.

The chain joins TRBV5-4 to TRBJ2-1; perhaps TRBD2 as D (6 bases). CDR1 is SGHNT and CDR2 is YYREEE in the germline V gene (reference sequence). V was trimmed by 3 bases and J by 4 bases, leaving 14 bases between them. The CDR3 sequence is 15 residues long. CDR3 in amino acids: CASSYRENRYNEQFF. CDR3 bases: TGTGCCAGCAGCTACCGGGAGAATCGGTACAATGAGCAGTTCTTC. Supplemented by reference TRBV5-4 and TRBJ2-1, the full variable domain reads ETGVTQSPTHLIKTRGQQVTLRCSSQSGHNTVSWYQQALGQGPQFIFQYYREEENGRGNFPPRFSGLQFPNYSSELNVNALELDDSALYLCASSYRENRYNEQFFGPGTRLTVL.

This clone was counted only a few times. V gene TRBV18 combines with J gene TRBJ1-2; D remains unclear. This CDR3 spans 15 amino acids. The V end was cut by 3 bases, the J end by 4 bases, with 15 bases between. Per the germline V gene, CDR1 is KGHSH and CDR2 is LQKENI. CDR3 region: CASSPPSEGTYGYTF. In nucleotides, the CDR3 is TGTGCCAGCTCACCTCCGTCGGAGGGCACCTATGGCTACACCTTC.

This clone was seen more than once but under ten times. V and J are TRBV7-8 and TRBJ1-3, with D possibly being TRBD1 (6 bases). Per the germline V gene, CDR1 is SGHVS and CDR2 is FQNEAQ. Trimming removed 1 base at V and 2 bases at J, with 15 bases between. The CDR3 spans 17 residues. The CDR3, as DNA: TGTGCCAGCAGCTTAGGGACCGGCGGGGGCACTGGAAACACCATATATTTT. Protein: CASSLGTGGGTGNTIYF.

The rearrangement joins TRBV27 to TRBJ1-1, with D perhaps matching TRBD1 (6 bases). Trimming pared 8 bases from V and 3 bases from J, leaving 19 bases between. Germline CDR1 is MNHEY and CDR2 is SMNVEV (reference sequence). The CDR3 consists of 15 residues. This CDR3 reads CASGAPTGRDTEAFF. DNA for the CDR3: TGTGCCAGCGGGGCACCCACAGGGAGGGACACTGAAGCTTTCTTT.

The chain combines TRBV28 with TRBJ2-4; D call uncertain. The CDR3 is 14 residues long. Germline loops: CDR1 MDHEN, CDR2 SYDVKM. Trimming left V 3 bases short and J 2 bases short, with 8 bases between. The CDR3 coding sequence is TGTGCCAGCAGTTTCGCGGATCCCAAAAACATTCAGTACTTC. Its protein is CASSFADPKNIQYF.